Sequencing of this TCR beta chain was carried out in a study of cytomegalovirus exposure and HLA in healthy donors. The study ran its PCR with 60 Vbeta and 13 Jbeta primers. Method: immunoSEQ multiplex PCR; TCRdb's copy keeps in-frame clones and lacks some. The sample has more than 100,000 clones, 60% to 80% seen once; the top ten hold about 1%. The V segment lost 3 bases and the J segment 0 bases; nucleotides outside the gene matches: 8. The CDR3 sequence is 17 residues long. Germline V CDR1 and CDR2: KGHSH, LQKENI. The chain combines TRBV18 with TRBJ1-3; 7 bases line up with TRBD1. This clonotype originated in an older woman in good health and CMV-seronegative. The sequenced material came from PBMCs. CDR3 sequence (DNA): TGTGCCAGCTCACCCACAGGGGCCGAAACCTCTGGAAACACCATATATTTT. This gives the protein CASSPTGAETSGNTIYF.